The next 23 T cell receptor beta chains were all read from a single sample in a study of post-analysis software for immune sequencing data. Study conclusions and caveats: TRBV5-6, TRBV5-1 and TRBV20-1 belonged to a set of a few TRBV segments that were more frequent in patients than controls.

The antigens of these receptors remain unknown. The TCR beta cDNA libraries carried unique molecular identifiers. MiXCR was run by TCRdb on the PCR reads, yielding one entry per CDR3 protein. The sample includes about 620,000 distinct CDR3 sequences, roughly 46% of them seen just once. Sequencing was done on a sample of blood. All receptors derive from a girl between 10 and 17 years old with multiple sclerosis.

This clonotype showed up just a few times. The chain is built from TRBV5-1 and TRBJ1-1; the match to TRBD1 covers 8 bases. Losses at the gene ends were 4 bases for V and 8 bases for J; bases not matched to a gene: 7. CDR1 and CDR2 from the germline V gene are SGHRS and YFSETQ. This CDR3 has 13 amino acids. The CDR3 DNA reads TGCGCCAGCAGCCCTCTGGGGGACAGGGAAGCTTTCTTT. Translated, it gives CASSPLGDREAFF.

V is TRBV12-3 or TRBV12-4 and J is TRBJ2-3; D is undetermined. CDR3 length equals 14 residues. The V end lost 5 bases, the J end lost 3 bases, and 12 bases lay between the germline ends. The chain's CDR3 is CASSLLVATDTQYF. Here the CDR3 DNA reads TGTGCCAGCAGTCTTTTAGTAGCAACAGATACGCAGTATTTT.

The rearrangement joins TRBV5-1 to TRBJ2-5; 8 bases are a match to TRBD1. The J call may be wrong; the DNA end is better matched by TRBJ2-7. CDR3 length: 15 residues. Germline CDR1 reads SGHRS; CDR2 reads YFSETQ. CDR3 amino acids: CASSWTGKDSYEQYF. The CDR3 DNA reads as TGCGCCAGCAGCTGGACAGGGAAAGACTCCTACGAGCAGTACTTC.

The rearrangement links TRBV12-3 or TRBV12-4 to TRBJ2-3, with D unresolved. The V end lost 3 bases, the J end lost 1 base, and 11 bases lay between the germline ends. CDR3 length equals 15 residues. The DNA of the CDR3 is TGTGCCAGCAGTTTGGACCTAGGTGGCACAGATACGCAGTATTTT. Its translation: CASSLDLGGTDTQYF.

This clonotype was observed a handful of times. The CDR3 region is CVQQGTAEQYF. In DNA, the CDR3 is TGTGTCCAACAGGGGACGGCCGAGCAGTACTTC. The rearrangement uses TRBV5-7 and TRBJ2-7, with TRBD1 identical over 7 bases. TRBV5-7 is given ORF status, its function remaining uncertain. The CDR3 spans 11 residues.

This chain uses TRBV12-3 or TRBV12-4 with TRBJ2-4; maybe TRBD2 (7 bases). Between the trimmed V and J ends, which lost 6 bases and 2 bases, there was a span of 29 bases. The CDR3 spans 20 residues. The CDR3 DNA reads TGTGCCAGCAGCCAGGGGTGGGCGGGGGCCCGGTCGACAACCAAAAACATTCAGTACTTC. It encodes CASSQGWAGARSTTKNIQYF.

Ten or more counts support this clonotype. V is TRBV29-1 and J is TRBJ2-7; tentatively, D is TRBD1 (7 bases). Germline loops: CDR1 SQVTM, CDR2 ANQGSEA. Trimming pared 7 bases from V and 2 bases from J, leaving 18 bases between. The CDR3 sequence is 14 residues long. This CDR3 is CSASDREAPYEQYF. As DNA, the CDR3 is TGCAGCGCCTCTGACAGGGAGGCCCCCTACGAGCAGTACTTC.

The chain links TRBV6-2 or TRBV6-3 to TRBJ2-1; tentatively, D is TRBD2 (7 bases). The CDR3 is made up of 13 amino acids. The germline CDR1 and CDR2 sequences are MNHEY and SVGEGT. Trimming shortened V by 7 bases and J by 4 bases, and 11 bases separated the two germline ends. In DNA, the CDR3 is TGTGCCAGCATAGAGGGGGGGTACAATGAGCAGTTCTTC. Its protein is CASIEGGYNEQFF.

This clonotype was counted a few times. CDR3 coding DNA: TGTGCCAGCAGGTTTGGGGGATCCTACAATGAGCAGTTCTTC. This translates into CASRFGGSYNEQFF. The rearrangement uses TRBV27 and TRBJ2-1; either TRBD1 or TRBD2 may fit D (5 bases each). V was pared by 6 bases and J by 1 base, with 10 bases between. CDR3 length equals 14 residues. The germline V gene has CDR1 MNHEY and CDR2 SMNVEV (reference sequence).

The chain carries TRBV7-9 and TRBJ2-7; tentatively, D is TRBD2 (5 bases). V lost 3 bases and J 4 bases, leaving 7 bases between the germline ends. The length of the CDR3 is 12 residues. Germline values: CDR1 SEHNR, CDR2 FQNEAQ (reference sequence). The CDR3 nucleotides are TGTGCCAGCAGCTTTGAGGGATACGAGCAGTACTTC. Translation: CASSFEGYEQYF.

This clonotype was seen more than once but under ten times. The chain joins TRBV29-1 to TRBJ2-3; the match to TRBD1 covers 7 bases. The CDR3 sequence is 12 residues long. The germline V gene encodes CDR1 SQVTM and CDR2 ANQGSEA. Trimming at V came to 5 bases and at J to 7 bases, leaving 6 bases not matched to a gene. The CDR3: CSVRDSGYTQYF. The CDR3, as DNA: TGCAGCGTTCGGGACAGCGGATATACGCAGTATTTT.

The V gene is TRBV6-6, the J gene TRBJ1-2; D gene ambiguous. CDR1 is MNHNY and CDR2 is SVGAGI in the germline V gene (reference sequence). The CDR3 runs to 14 residues. The V end lost 2 bases, the J end lost 4 bases, and 11 bases lay between the germline ends. CDR3 sequence: CASSYTGSTYGYTF. DNA for the CDR3: TGTGCCAGCAGTTACACCGGGTCAACCTATGGCTACACCTTC.

J is TRBJ2-6 and V is TRBV10-3, with 14 bases that match TRBD2. The CDR3 covers 18 residues. The germline CDR1 and CDR2 sequences are ENHRY and SYGVKD. The V gene end was trimmed by 5 bases and the J gene end by 2 bases; junction bases not matched to a gene: 5. The DNA of the CDR3 is TGTGCCATCAGTCAGAGGACTAGCGGGGGGACTGGGGCCAACGTCCTGACTTTC. Translation gives CAISQRTSGGTGANVLTF.

This chain joins TRBV28 and TRBJ2-7, with TRBD2 matching 8 bases. The end of the DNA fits TRBJ2-4 better, so the J call may be wrong. This CDR3 is 16 amino acids long. The germline V gene encodes CDR1 MDHEN and CDR2 SYDVKM. CDR3 bases: TGTGCCAGCACCACGGGGCGGGCTAGCGGGAAAAACATTCAGTACTTC. The encoded protein is CASTTGRASGKNIQYF.

The gene calls are TRBV4-1 and TRBJ2-1; 10 nucleotides align to TRBD1. Germline V gene data show CDR1 as MGHRA and CDR2 as YSYEKL. The CDR3 totals 15 residues. V dropped 3 bases and J dropped 4; count of bases not matched to a gene: 3. CDR3 sequence (DNA): TGCGCCAGCAGCCACTGGACAGGGGGTTACAATGAGCAGTTCTTC. This sequence encodes CASSHWTGGYNEQFF.

V usage is TRBV7-9 and J usage is TRBJ1-2; D is unresolved. Germline assignment: CDR1 SEHNR and CDR2 FQNEAQ (reference sequence). The CDR3 loop spans 12 amino acids. The V end lost 1 base, the J end lost 8 bases, and 8 bases lay between the germline ends. The CDR3 spells CASSLDVVGYTF. The CDR3 nucleotides are TGTGCCAGCAGCTTAGATGTTGTGGGCTACACCTTC.

The rearrangement links TRBV7-8 to TRBJ2-4; D ambiguous. The germline V and J ends were trimmed by 5 bases and 0 bases, with 14 bases remaining between them. This CDR3 region has 16 residues. Germline loops: CDR1 SGHVS, CDR2 FQNEAQ. The CDR3, as DNA: TGTGCCAGCAGCCCACGGACGGAACTAGCCAAAAACATTCAGTACTTC. This sequence encodes CASSPRTELAKNIQYF.

This clonotype was detected only a few times. The chain combines TRBV12-3 or TRBV12-4 with TRBJ1-2, with D possibly being TRBD1 (5 bases). V lost 6 bases to trimming and J lost 1 base, with 12 bases between them. This CDR3 comprises 14 residues. This CDR3 is CASRSTGVNYGYTF. As DNA, the CDR3 is TGTGCCAGCAGATCTACGGGGGTTAACTATGGCTACACCTTC.

V gene TRBV27 combines with J gene TRBJ2-4, with D perhaps TRBD1 (6 bases). Germline CDR1 and CDR2: MNHEY and SMNVEV (reference sequence). CDR3 length equals 13 residues. Trimming left V 6 bases short and J 7 bases short, with 13 bases between. The CDR3 DNA is TGTGCCAGCAGCCTCGGTGGGGGCAACATTCAGTACTTC. Residues: CASSLGGGNIQYF.

This clonotype has more than one count but fewer than ten. The junction and the germline gene differ at one end; a read error may be behind it. The CDR3 protein is CASSARVQEIQYF. The CDR3 DNA follows: TGTGCCAGCAGTGCCCGGGTACAAGAGATCCAGTACTTC. The chain has TRBV2 and TRBJ2-5; no reliable D call. Germline-derived CDR1 and CDR2 are SNHLY and FYNNEI. The CDR3 has 13 residues.

This rearrangement joins TRBV10-3 to TRBJ2-1, with D hard to call. The CDR3 spans 14 residues. From germline, CDR1 is ENHRY and CDR2 SYGVKD. V shed 7 bases and J shed 9 bases, with 19 bases lying between them. CDR3 coding DNA: TGTGCCATCACTTCGGAGCGACAATTTAGTGAGCAGTTCTTC. Protein product: CAITSERQFSEQFF.

This sequence joins TRBV7-2 and TRBJ2-3, with a possible D match to TRBD2 (6 bases). V lost 4 bases to trimming and J lost 2 bases, with 16 bases between them. Per the germline V gene, CDR1 is SGHTA and CDR2 is FQGNSA. The CDR3 has 16 residues. CDR3 nucleotides: TGTGCCAGCAGCTCCTACCCCGGGGAGGCCACAGATACGCAGTATTTT. Translated, it gives CASSSYPGEATDTQYF.

The rearrangement joins TRBV10-3 to TRBJ1-1, with D uncertain. This CDR3 spans 12 amino acids. Germline V lookup: CDR1 ENHRY, CDR2 SYGVKD. V was shortened by 6 bases and J by 1 base, with 6 bases between the two germline ends. The CDR3 reads CAIRATNTEAFF. As DNA, the CDR3 is TGTGCCATCAGGGCTACGAACACTGAAGCTTTCTTT.